The clone carrying this T cell receptor beta chain was observed a handful of times. Its antigen is not known. Primed by a sample-barcoded 5' primer and a J-beta primer mix, a second PCR proceeded for roughly 6 to 12 cycles. TCRdb ran MiXCR on the 5' RACE reads and lists one entry per CDR3 protein. Of under 1,100,000 distinct CDR3 sequences in the sample, under 30% are singletons; the top ten hold about 0.8%. The CDR3 runs 12 residues. The V end was cut by 6 bases, the J end by 4 bases, with 10 bases between. Germline CDR1 reads SQVTM; CDR2 reads ANQGSEA. Samples each yielded at least 6 micrograms of total RNA. The data were obtained in a study of blood T cells in healthy people across ages. Broader study findings: With donor CMV status unknown, expanded clonotype changes were possibly confounded. A greater number of naive CD4+ cells and higher diversity distinguished long-lived donors from aged donors.

The same data also contributed to another study, on T cells of mothers and their children. That report notes: The authors detected no persistent microchimeric T cell clones.

The receptor was derived from a girl aged 2 to 10 in good health. The sequencing input was blood. This rearrangement joins TRBV29-1 to TRBJ2-1, with D maybe TRBD2 (6 bases). For the CDR3, the DNA is TGCAGCGTGGCGCGGGGTTACAATGAGCAGTTCTTC. Encoded protein: CSVARGYNEQFF.